This T cell receptor (beta chain) was captured by sequencing in a study of blood T cell repertoires in COVID-19. The V gene end was trimmed by 4 bases and the J gene end by 7 bases; junction bases not matched to a gene: 7. Germline values: CDR1 GTSNPN, CDR2 SVGIG (reference sequence). This CDR3 region has 15 residues. Clones were read by immunoSEQ multiplex PCR, and TCRdb kept only the in-frame ones, dropping some. Of about 180,000 clones in the sample, about 90% were seen once. The V gene is TRBV30, the J gene TRBJ2-2; 12 bases are a match to TRBD1. The sample taken for sequencing was peripheral blood. This clonotype was obtained from a man in his forties with active or convalescent COVID-19. CDR3 bases: TGTGCCTGGAAACCGGGACAGGGGGCTGGCGGGGAGCTGTTTTTT. The encoded protein is CAWKPGQGAGGELFF.